The 17 T cell receptor beta chains below come from one sample, sequenced in a study of siplizumab effects on memory and regulatory T cells. Using immunoSEQ multiplex PCR, the repertoire was profiled, and TCRdb retains in-frame clones only, with some absent. The repertoire holds around 110,000 clones, with roughly 94% as singletons. Sequenced: non-Treg CD4+ T cells sorted from blood. The source of these receptors is a human donor in good health.

The V call is TRBV21-1, the J call TRBJ1-2; the DNA was not compared with TRBD1, the D call given in the table. TRBV21-1 counts as a pseudogene. There are 16 residues in the CDR3. CDR3 region: CASSPRQGRRGYGYTF. DNA for the CDR3: TGTGCCAGCAGCCCTCGACAGGGGAGGAGGGGCTATGGCTACACCTTC.

This chain links TRBV11-2 with TRBJ2-7, with TRBD1 as a possible D gene (5 bases). CDR1 is SGHAT, CDR2 FQNNGV, per germline. This CDR3 spans 15 amino acids. Trimming stripped 5 bases from V and 4 bases from J, with 18 bases between. The CDR3 nucleotides read TGTGCCAGCAGCCCACATATTGACAGTAAATACGAGCAGTACTTC. Translating it yields CASSPHIDSKYEQYF. The complete variable domain, with remaining parts taken from reference TRBV11-2 and TRBJ2-7, reads EAGVAQSPRYKIIEKRQSVAFWCNPISGHATLYWYQQILGQGPKLLIQFQNNGVVDDSQLPKDRFSAERLKGVDSTLKIQPAKLEDSAVYLCASSPHIDSKYEQYFGPGTRLTVT.

The chain joins TRBV5-5 to TRBJ1-1; tentatively, D is TRBD1 (5 bases). CDR1 is SGHKS, CDR2 YYEKEE, per germline (reference sequence). Trimming left V 4 bases short and J 0 bases short, with 10 bases between. The CDR3 runs to 14 residues. The CDR3 loop is CASSIVGVNTEAFF. The CDR3 bases are TGTGCCAGCAGCATCGTGGGGGTGAACACTGAAGCTTTCTTT.

The rearrangement links TRBV18 to TRBJ1-2, with 7 bases aligning to TRBD1. The J segment lost 4 bases and the V segment lost 3 bases, leaving 5 bases of the junction unmatched. This CDR3 contains 14 residues. Per germline, CDR1 KGHSH and CDR2 LQKENI. The CDR3 region has the DNA TGTGCCAGCTCACCGGCCAGGGGGAGCTATGGCTACACCTTC. Protein: CASSPARGSYGYTF.

This chain joins TRBV10-2 and TRBJ2-1; D may be TRBD2 (5 bases). With 2 bases removed from V and 9 bases from J, the gap between germline ends came to 8 bases. The CDR3 runs to 12 residues. Per germline, CDR1 WSHSY and CDR2 SAAADI. As DNA, the CDR3 is TGCGCCAGCAGTGAGATGGCGGGTGAGCAGTTCTTC. Protein product: CASSEMAGEQFF.

The chain employs TRBV18 and TRBJ1-1, with D unresolved. There are 14 residues in the CDR3. V lost 0 bases to trimming and J lost 7 bases, with 12 bases between them. Germline V CDR1 and CDR2: KGHSH, LQKENI. CDR3 amino acids: CASSPPSGKGEAFF. In nucleotides, the CDR3 is TGTGCCAGCTCACCACCGTCCGGAAAGGGTGAAGCTTTCTTT.

The rearrangement links TRBV19 to TRBJ2-7, with D perhaps matching TRBD1 or TRBD2 (5 bases each). The CDR3 is 14 amino acids. Trimming removed 3 bases from V and 3 bases from J, with 12 bases in between. Germline V gene lookup returns CDR1 LNHDA and CDR2 SQIVND (reference sequence). The CDR3 is CASSISPGSYEQYF. CDR3 nucleotides: TGTGCCAGTAGTATCTCTCCAGGGAGCTACGAGCAGTACTTC.

This chain links TRBV9 with TRBJ1-5; weak D call: TRBD1 (5 bases). The V end was cut by 0 bases, the J end by 9 bases, with 10 bases between. CDR3 length equals 13 residues. The germline CDR1 and CDR2 sequences are SGDLS and YYNGEE. CDR3 in DNA: TGTGCCAGCAGCGTAGGCCAGGGTTTGCCCCAGCATTTT. This translates into CASSVGQGLPQHF.

This chain connects TRBV29-1 to TRBJ1-2; 7 nucleotides align to TRBD1. CDR1 is SQVTM, CDR2 ANQGSEA, per germline. With 4 bases clipped from V and 1 base from J, the junction kept 3 bases outside the gene matches. The CDR3 totals 13 residues. The CDR3 loop reads CSVGDSYNYGYTF. The DNA of the CDR3 is TGCAGCGTTGGGGACAGTTATAACTATGGCTACACCTTC.

The chain links TRBV27 to TRBJ1-2; no definite D call. V gave up 3 bases and J gave up 4 bases, with 15 bases separating them. Germline V gene sequence: CDR1 MNHEY, CDR2 SMNVEV (reference sequence). The CDR3 covers 15 residues. The CDR3 DNA reads TGTGCCAGCAGTTTTTGGTCTTCGGGGTCCTATGGCTACACCTTC. It codes for CASSFWSSGSYGYTF.

A single count supports this clone. The V and J genes are TRBV5-6 and TRBJ1-2; D gene uncertain. V shed 1 base and J shed 7 bases, with 11 bases lying between them. The CDR3 length is 13 residues. Germline V CDR1 and CDR2: SGHDT, YYEEEE. The CDR3 protein is CASSLRLAGGYTF. CDR3 nucleotides: TGTGCCAGCAGCTTGAGGTTAGCGGGTGGCTACACCTTC.

This rearrangement joins TRBV5-1 to TRBJ2-2; D gene uncertain. In germline, CDR1 is SGHRS, CDR2 YFSETQ. This CDR3 is built from 12 residues. V was trimmed by 0 bases and J by 9 bases, leaving 6 bases between them. The DNA for the CDR3 is TGCGCCAGCAGCTTGGTGGAGCGGGAGCTGTTTTTT. Translation gives CASSLVERELFF.

Worth noting for this clone: The same CDR3 arises from other DNA sequences in this sample as well. This sequence joins TRBV18 and TRBJ2-7, with TRBD2 identical over 9 bases. The V segment lost 6 bases and the J segment 3 bases; nucleotides outside the gene matches: 6. This CDR3 region has 14 residues. Per the germline V gene, CDR1 is KGHSH and CDR2 is LQKENI. The CDR3 DNA sequence: TGTGCCAGCTCGCCCGGGACTAGCAGCTACGAGCAGTACTTC. Its protein product is CASSPGTSSYEQYF.

Here the CDR3 reads CASSVGSGRETQYF. CDR3 bases: TGTGCCAGCAGCGTAGGGAGCGGGCGAGAGACCCAGTACTTC. The chain employs TRBV9 and TRBJ2-5; D possibly corresponds to TRBD2 (6 bases). CDR1 and CDR2 (germline): SGDLS, YYNGEE. This CDR3 comprises 14 residues. Trimming pared 0 bases from V and 4 bases from J, leaving 10 bases between.

The CDR3 loop is CATSRDLEGRGEQYF. CDR3 DNA sequence: TGTGCCACCAGCAGAGATCTTGAGGGAAGAGGCGAGCAGTACTTC. The chain couples TRBV15 to TRBJ2-7; TRBD2 might be the D (5 bases). The CDR3 is 15 amino acids. The V end was cut by 0 bases, the J end by 6 bases, with 15 bases between. Germline CDR1 reads LNHNV; CDR2 reads YYDKDF (reference sequence).

V gene TRBV15 combines with J gene TRBJ1-4; tentatively, D is TRBD1 (5 bases). This CDR3 comprises 15 residues. Germline values: CDR1 LNHNV, CDR2 YYDKDF (reference sequence). The V end was cut by 3 bases, the J end by 6 bases, with 14 bases between. CDR3: CATSRGGVGDEKLFF. DNA for the CDR3: TGTGCCACCAGCAGGGGGGGTGTAGGAGATGAAAAACTGTTTTTT.

The gene calls are TRBV6-5 and TRBJ2-5, with D possibly matching TRBD2 (6 bases). The germline CDR1 and CDR2 sequences are MNHEY and SVGAGI. The CDR3 covers 14 residues. V was shortened by 5 bases and J by 5 bases, with 15 bases between the two germline ends. CDR3 amino acids: CASSETSQRETQYF. In DNA form, the CDR3 reads TGTGCCAGCAGTGAGACTAGTCAGCGGGAGACCCAGTACTTC.